This TCR beta chain emerged from a study of cytomegalovirus exposure and HLA in healthy donors. Overall study context: An analysis done earlier identified some 120 million unique TCR beta sequences from 190 million or so T cells. In an early release, HLA-typed donors contributed 77 million or so unique TCR sequences.

In its sample, this clone was seen a few times. PCR involved 60 Vbeta and 13 Jbeta primers. Clones were sequenced by immunoSEQ multiplex PCR, and TCRdb holds only the in-frame ones, with some missing. The sample lists approximately 110,000 clones; roughly 15% were seen once. Germline V CDR1 and CDR2: SGHNT, YYREEE (reference sequence). This CDR3 has 13 amino acids. Trimming stripped 5 bases from V and 0 bases from J, with 9 bases between. The material sequenced was PBMCs. The rearrangement uses TRBV5-4 and TRBJ2-7; the D is unclear. The TCR originated in a woman younger than 35 in good health and CMV-seronegative. The CDR3 DNA reads TGTGCCAGCAGGCCCCCGAGCTCCTACGAGCAGTACTTC. Translating it yields CASRPPSSYEQYF.